This section outlines one T cell receptor (beta chain) sequence together with its context. This entry is derived from a study of Ad26.COV2.S vaccination and SARS-CoV-2 variants. The wider study: Donor joined the COV1001 Ad26.COV2.S trial arm.

Repertoires were generated with immunoSEQ multiplex PCR, while TCRdb's copy carries only in-frame clones and drops some. The sample includes 510,000 or so clones, approximately 90% of them seen just once. The CDR3 sequence is 13 residues long. Trimming took 10 bases from V and 8 from J, leaving 15 bases between them. Germline values: CDR1 MDHEN, CDR2 SYDVKM. Treatment indicated: around 19 received Ad26.COV2.S at low or high dose, single or two shots; 5 received placebo; per-sample allocation not given. Collection of samples fell on day 63 after the first vaccine or placebo injection. Boston supplied an adult donor aged 18-55 years.

The V and J genes are TRBV28 and TRBJ1-6; TRBD1 is a possible D gene (6 bases). The source material was peripheral blood, sampled in a trial of Ad26.COV2.S vaccine versus placebo. This clonotype was obtained from a person between 18 and 65 years old who received the Ad26.COV2.S COVID-19 vaccine or a placebo. CDR3 amino acids: CATQGSRDSPLHF. The CDR3 nucleotides read TGTGCCACCCAGGGGAGTCGGGATTCACCCCTCCACTTT. The variable domain in full, completed from reference TRBV28 and TRBJ1-6, reads DVKVTQSSRYLVKRTGEKVFLECVQDMDHENMFWYRQDPGLGLRLIYFSYDVKMKEKGDIPEGYSVSREKKERFSLILESASTNQTSMYLCATQGSRDSPLHFGNGTRLTVT.